Shown below are 18 T cell receptor beta chains from a single sample sequenced in a study of cytomegalovirus exposure and HLA in healthy donors (dated by TCRdb to 2015 to 2018). The protocol used for the library was the immunoSEQ multiplex PCR assay. The multiplex PCR relied on a mix of 60 forward primers for TCR Vbeta segments and 13 reverse primers for TCR Jbeta segments. TCRdb took over this immuneACCESS table, retaining in-frame rearrangements with V and J assigned. Such tables are incomplete; in checked studies, under half of the missing clones stem from an unresolved V gene, and the remainder is unexplained. Counted in this sample were some 150,000 clones; roughly 9.6% of them appeared once. Jointly, the top ten make up 6% to 7.5% of the sample. The sample comprised PBMCs. Receptor source: a woman between 35 and 50 years old in good health and CMV-seropositive.

This chain connects TRBV5-1 to TRBJ1-5, with TRBD1 identical over 8 bases. The CDR3 spans 14 residues. Looked up from germline, CDR1 is SGHRS and CDR2 is YFSETQ. Trimming at V came to 4 bases and at J to 6 bases, leaving 6 bases not matched to a gene. As DNA, the CDR3 is TGCGCCAGCAGCCCGGACAGGGCAAGTCAGCCCCAGCATTTT. Amino acid sequence: CASSPDRASQPQHF.

This clone was seen a handful of times. The gene calls are TRBV5-1 and TRBJ1-1; 7 positions agree with TRBD1. Germline V gene data show CDR1 as SGHRS and CDR2 as YFSETQ. This CDR3 spans 15 amino acids. Trimming cost V 0 bases and J 1 base; bases outside gene matches: 3. CDR3 in amino acids: CASSLADRQNTEAFF. CDR3 in DNA: TGCGCCAGCAGCTTGGCGGACAGGCAGAACACTGAAGCTTTCTTT.

V is TRBV4-3 and J is TRBJ2-3; 10 nucleotides agree with TRBD2. The CDR3 loop spans 18 amino acids. The germline gives CDR1 LGHNA, CDR2 YSLEER. J lost 7 bases, V lost 1 base, and 14 bases had no gene match. CDR3 region: CASSQGRGSGGPGNTQYF. The CDR3 DNA reads as TGCGCCAGCAGCCAAGGGAGGGGTAGCGGGGGGCCCGGGAATACGCAGTATTTT.

The chain combines TRBV6-1 with TRBJ2-5, with a possible D match to TRBD2 (6 bases). The J call is doubtful: the DNA matches TRBJ2-7 better. Germline CDR1 MNHNS, CDR2 SASEGT. This CDR3 region has 12 residues. The CDR3 here is CASSGGAYEQYF. DNA of the CDR3: TGTGCCAGCAGCGGAGGGGCCTACGAGCAGTACTTC.

V is TRBV6-6 and J is TRBJ2-5, with 11 bases that match TRBD2. After removal of 6 bases from V and 1 base from J, the junction contained 7 bases not matched to a gene. This CDR3 is built from 16 residues. The germline V gene encodes CDR1 MNHNY and CDR2 SVGAGI (reference sequence). The CDR3 is CASRKPGLAAQETQYF. The DNA for the CDR3 is TGTGCCAGCAGAAAACCGGGACTAGCGGCCCAAGAGACCCAGTACTTC.

This clone showed up just a few times. The chain uses TRBV29-1 and TRBJ2-5, with a possible D match to TRBD1 (5 bases). The CDR3 has 15 amino acids. Germline CDR1 reads SQVTM; CDR2 reads ANQGSEA. V was pared by 5 bases and J by 3 bases, with 19 bases between. CDR3 amino acids: CSVCSSDRPKETQYF. DNA for the CDR3: TGCAGCGTTTGTTCATCCGACAGACCTAAAGAGACCCAGTACTTC.

As to this clone: Other DNA sequences of this sample code for an identical CDR3. The chain recombines TRBV27 with TRBJ1-1, with D possibly TRBD1 on 5 matching bases. Germline V gene lookup returns CDR1 MNHEY and CDR2 SMNVEV (reference sequence). Between the trimmed V and J ends, which lost 2 bases and 4 bases, there was a span of 11 bases. This CDR3 contains 14 residues. The CDR3: CASSLTQGGTEAFF. CDR3 nucleotide sequence: TGTGCCAGCAGTTTAACGCAGGGAGGCACTGAAGCTTTCTTT.

The chain recombines TRBV7-2 with TRBJ2-1; D is ambiguous. V was shortened by 5 bases and J by 0 bases, with 14 bases between the two germline ends. The CDR3 totals 16 residues. Germline CDR1 is SGHTA and CDR2 is FQGNSA. The DNA of the CDR3 is TGTGCCAGCAGCCCTGGCCCGGGTGGCTCCTACAATGAGCAGTTCTTC. As protein: CASSPGPGGSYNEQFF.

This clone was seen a few times. The chain is built from TRBV5-6 and TRBJ2-1; TRBD1 is a possible D gene (6 bases). CDR1 and CDR2 from the germline V gene are SGHDT and YYEEEE. Trimming removed 0 bases from V and 7 bases from J, with 23 bases in between. The CDR3 is 18 residues long. The CDR3: CASSLVSGGARRGNEQFF. CDR3 bases: TGTGCCAGCAGCTTGGTTTCGGGTGGGGCCCGCAGGGGAAATGAGCAGTTCTTC.

The chain combines TRBV13 with TRBJ2-3; D unresolved. Trimming pared 3 bases from V and 3 bases from J, leaving 4 bases between. The length of the CDR3 is 12 residues. The germline V gene has CDR1 PRHDT and CDR2 FYEKMQ (reference sequence). Here the CDR3 DNA reads TGTGCCAGCAGCTTGTTAACAGATACGCAGTATTTT. It translates to CASSLLTDTQYF.

The DNA for the CDR3 is TGTGCCAGTAGTTCACAGGATAGCAATCAGCCCCAGCATTTT. It encodes CASSSQDSNQPQHF. The chain links TRBV19 to TRBJ1-5; D possibly corresponds to TRBD1 (5 bases). Germline V CDR1 and CDR2: LNHDA, SQIVND (reference sequence). The CDR3 sequence is 14 residues long. V lost 5 bases and J lost 0, with 8 bases in between.

V and J are TRBV19 and TRBJ1-2; 7 bases fit TRBD1. J lost 4 bases, V lost 4 bases, and 9 bases had no gene match. CDR1 LNHDA and CDR2 SQIVND come from the germline V gene (reference sequence). This CDR3 comprises 15 residues. The CDR3 nucleotides read TGTGCCAGTAGTAGAACCTCGGGGACAGTCTATGGCTACACCTTC. This encodes CASSRTSGTVYGYTF.

By sample fraction, this clone is medium-sized (0.01 to 0.1%). The sample holds other DNA sequences that translate to the same CDR3. CDR3 bases: TGCGCCAGCAGCTTGGACCTAGCTGGAAACACCATATATTTT. Its protein product is CASSLDLAGNTIYF. The J gene is TRBJ1-3, the V gene TRBV5-1; D remains ambiguous. The CDR3 extends over 14 amino acids. Per germline, CDR1 SGHRS and CDR2 YFSETQ. V gave up 0 bases and J gave up 2 bases, with 6 bases separating them. The full variable domain, rest sourced from reference TRBV5-1 and TRBJ1-3, is KAGVTQTPRYLIKTRGQQVTLSCSPISGHRSVSWYQQTPGQGLQFLFEYFSETQRNKGNFPGRFSGRQFSNSRSEMNVSTLELGDSALYLCASSLDLAGNTIYFGEGSWLTVV.

This clone was counted only a few times. The rearrangement joins TRBV27 to TRBJ1-2; TRBD1 matches at 12 bases. CDR1 and CDR2 from the germline V gene are MNHEY and SMNVEV (reference sequence). Losses at the gene ends were 5 bases for V and 5 bases for J; bases not matched to a gene: 6. CDR3 length: 15 amino acids. The CDR3 is CASSIGTGGSYGYTF. CDR3 in DNA: TGTGCCAGCAGTATTGGGACAGGGGGCTCTTATGGCTACACCTTC.

In its sample, this clone was seen a few times. V and J are TRBV6-6 and TRBJ1-5, with D unresolved. There are 14 residues in the CDR3. The V and J ends lost 0 bases and 5 bases respectively, with 8 bases between them. The V gene's germline CDR1 is MNHNY and CDR2 SVGAGI (reference sequence). CDR3 bases: TGTGCCAGCAGTTACTCGACTCTGGATCAGCCCCAGCATTTT. This encodes CASSYSTLDQPQHF.

A note on this clone: Because the CDR3 is missing its conserved closing phenylalanine or tryptophan, this is likely a read error. The DNA is left out, because the CDR3 cannot be placed on it with certainty; the CDR3 is given as TCRdb lists it. The chain couples TRBV6-1 to TRBJ2-3; the table gives TRBD1 as D, unverified against the DNA. The CDR3 region is 15 residues in length, termini included. The germline CDR1 and CDR2 sequences are MNHNS and SASEGT. The CDR3 spells CASSERDRVTDTKYL.

In its sample, this clone was seen a few times. The rearrangement links TRBV7-2 to TRBJ2-7; D unresolved. Trimming took 2 bases from V and 6 from J, leaving 14 bases between them. The CDR3 is 14 residues long. The germline V gene encodes CDR1 SGHTA and CDR2 FQGNSA. CDR3 sequence (DNA): TGTGCCAGCAGCTTAACCCGGAGCGTCCCCGAGCAGTACTTC. It specifies CASSLTRSVPEQYF.

The chain uses TRBV5-4 and TRBJ1-2; D unresolved. V was cut by 0 bases and J by 3 bases, with 9 bases left in between. Germline CDR1 is SGHNT and CDR2 is YYREEE (reference sequence). The CDR3 is made up of 14 amino acids. As DNA, the CDR3 is TGTGCCAGCAGCTTGGTTAGGGAGGACTATGGCTACACCTTC. This sequence encodes CASSLVREDYGYTF.